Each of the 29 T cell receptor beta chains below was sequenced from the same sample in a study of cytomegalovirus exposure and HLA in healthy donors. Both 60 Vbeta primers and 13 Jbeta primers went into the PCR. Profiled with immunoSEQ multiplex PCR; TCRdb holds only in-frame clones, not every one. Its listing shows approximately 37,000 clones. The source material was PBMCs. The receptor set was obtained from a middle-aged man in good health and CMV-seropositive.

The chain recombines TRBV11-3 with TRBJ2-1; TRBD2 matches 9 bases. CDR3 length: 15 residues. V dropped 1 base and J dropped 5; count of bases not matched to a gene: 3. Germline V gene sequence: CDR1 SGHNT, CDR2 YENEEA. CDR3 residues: CASSLGASGNNEQFF. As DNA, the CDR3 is TGTGCCAGCAGCTTAGGGGCTAGCGGGAACAATGAGCAGTTCTTC.

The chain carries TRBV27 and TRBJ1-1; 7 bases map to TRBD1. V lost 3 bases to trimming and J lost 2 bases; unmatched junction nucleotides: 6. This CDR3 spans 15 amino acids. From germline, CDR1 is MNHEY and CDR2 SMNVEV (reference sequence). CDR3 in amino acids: CASSLVRTGNTEAFF. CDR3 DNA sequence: TGTGCCAGCAGTTTGGTTCGGACAGGCAACACTGAAGCTTTCTTT.

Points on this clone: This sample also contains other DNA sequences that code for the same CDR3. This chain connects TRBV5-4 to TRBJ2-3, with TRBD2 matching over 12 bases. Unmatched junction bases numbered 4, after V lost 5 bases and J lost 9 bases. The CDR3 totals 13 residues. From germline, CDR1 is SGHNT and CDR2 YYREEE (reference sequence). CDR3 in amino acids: CASSLAGGDTQYF. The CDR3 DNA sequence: TGTGCCAGCAGTCTAGCGGGAGGGGACACGCAGTATTTT.

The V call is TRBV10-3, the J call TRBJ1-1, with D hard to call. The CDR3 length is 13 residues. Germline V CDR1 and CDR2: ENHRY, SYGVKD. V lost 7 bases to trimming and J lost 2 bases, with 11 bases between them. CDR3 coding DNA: TGTGCCATCACGAGGGAAACTAACACTGAAGCTTTCTTT. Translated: CAITRETNTEAFF.

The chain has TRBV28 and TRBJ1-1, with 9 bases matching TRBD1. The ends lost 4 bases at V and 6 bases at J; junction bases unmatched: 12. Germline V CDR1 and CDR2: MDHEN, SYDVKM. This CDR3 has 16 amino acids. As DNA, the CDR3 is TGTGCCAGCAGTTCCCCGACAGGGGGTAAGGTCGCTGAAGCTTTCTTT. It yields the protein CASSSPTGGKVAEAFF.

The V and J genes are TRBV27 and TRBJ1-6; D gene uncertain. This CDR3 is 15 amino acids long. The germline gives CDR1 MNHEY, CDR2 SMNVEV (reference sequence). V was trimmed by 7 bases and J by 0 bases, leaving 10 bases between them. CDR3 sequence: CASTRGSSYNSPLHF. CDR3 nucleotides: TGTGCCAGCACCCGAGGAAGCTCCTATAATTCACCCCTCCACTTT.

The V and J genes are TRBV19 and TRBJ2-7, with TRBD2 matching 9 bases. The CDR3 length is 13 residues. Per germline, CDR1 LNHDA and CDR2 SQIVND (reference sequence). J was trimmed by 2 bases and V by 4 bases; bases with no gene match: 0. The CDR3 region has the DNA TGTGCCAGTAGTAGCGGGAGGGCCTACGAGCAGTACTTC. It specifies CASSSGRAYEQYF.

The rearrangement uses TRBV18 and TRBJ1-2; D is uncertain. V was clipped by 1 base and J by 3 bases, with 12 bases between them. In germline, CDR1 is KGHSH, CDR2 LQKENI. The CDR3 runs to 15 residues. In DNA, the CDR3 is TGTGCCAGCTCACCACTGGAGTCCGACTACTATGGCTACACCTTC. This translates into CASSPLESDYYGYTF.

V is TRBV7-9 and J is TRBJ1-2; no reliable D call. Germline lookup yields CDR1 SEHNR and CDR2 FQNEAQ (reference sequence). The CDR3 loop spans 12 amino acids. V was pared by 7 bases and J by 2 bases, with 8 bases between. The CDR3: CASTGFNYGYTF. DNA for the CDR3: TGTGCCAGCACCGGGTTCAACTATGGCTACACCTTC.

CDR3 coding DNA: TGTGCCAGCAGCTGGCCAGGGCCGATGAACACTGAAGCTTTCTTT. It yields the protein CASSWPGPMNTEAFF. This chain uses TRBV11-3 with TRBJ1-1, with D perhaps matching TRBD1 (5 bases). This CDR3 contains 15 residues. CDR1 and CDR2 from the germline V gene are SGHNT and YENEEA. The V gene lost 4 bases and the J gene lost 0 bases, with 12 bases spanning the gap.

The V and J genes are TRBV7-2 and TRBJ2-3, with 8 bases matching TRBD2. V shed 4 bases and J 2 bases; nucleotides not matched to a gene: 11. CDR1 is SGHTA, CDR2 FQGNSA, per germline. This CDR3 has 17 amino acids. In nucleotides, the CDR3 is TGTGCCAGCAGCTCGCAGGGACTAGGGTCCCCCACAGATACGCAGTATTTT. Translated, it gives CASSSQGLGSPTDTQYF.

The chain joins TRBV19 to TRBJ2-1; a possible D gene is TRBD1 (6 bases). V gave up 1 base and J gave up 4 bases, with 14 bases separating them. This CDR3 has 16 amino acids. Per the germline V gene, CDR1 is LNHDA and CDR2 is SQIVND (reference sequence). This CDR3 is CASSIVRTALYNEQFF. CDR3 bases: TGTGCCAGTAGTATAGTCCGGACAGCGCTATACAATGAGCAGTTCTTC.

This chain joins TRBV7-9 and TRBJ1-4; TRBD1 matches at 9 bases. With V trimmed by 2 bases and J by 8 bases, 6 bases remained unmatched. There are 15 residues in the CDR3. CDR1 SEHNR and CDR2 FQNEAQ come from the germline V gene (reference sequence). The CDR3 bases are TGTGCCAGCAGCTTAATGGGACAGGGAGGGGAAAAACTGTTTTTT. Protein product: CASSLMGQGGEKLFF.

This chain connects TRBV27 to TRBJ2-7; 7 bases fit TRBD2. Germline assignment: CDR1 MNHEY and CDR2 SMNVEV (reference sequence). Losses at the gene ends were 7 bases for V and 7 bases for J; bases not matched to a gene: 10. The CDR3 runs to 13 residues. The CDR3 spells CASNAGATREQYF. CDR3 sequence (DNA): TGTGCCAGCAATGCGGGAGCTACGAGGGAGCAGTACTTC.

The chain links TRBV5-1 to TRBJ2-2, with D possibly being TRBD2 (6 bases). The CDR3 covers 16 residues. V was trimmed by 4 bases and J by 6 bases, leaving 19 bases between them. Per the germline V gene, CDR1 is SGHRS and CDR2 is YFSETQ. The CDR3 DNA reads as TGCGCCAGCAGCCTCGGGGTCGAACTAGCATCCGGGGAGCTGTTTTTT. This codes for CASSLGVELASGELFF.

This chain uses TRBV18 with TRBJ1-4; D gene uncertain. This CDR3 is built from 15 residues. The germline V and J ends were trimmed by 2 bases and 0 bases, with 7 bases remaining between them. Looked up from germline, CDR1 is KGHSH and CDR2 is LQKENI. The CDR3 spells CASSPVRATNEKLFF. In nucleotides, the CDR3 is TGTGCCAGCTCACCAGTGAGGGCAACTAATGAAAAACTGTTTTTT.

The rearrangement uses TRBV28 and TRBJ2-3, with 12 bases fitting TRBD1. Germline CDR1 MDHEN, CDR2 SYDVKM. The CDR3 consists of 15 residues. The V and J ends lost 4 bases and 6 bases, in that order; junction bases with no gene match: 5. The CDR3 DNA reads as TGTGCCAGCAGTTGGGGACAGGGGGCCGGGGATACGCAGTATTTT. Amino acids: CASSWGQGAGDTQYF.

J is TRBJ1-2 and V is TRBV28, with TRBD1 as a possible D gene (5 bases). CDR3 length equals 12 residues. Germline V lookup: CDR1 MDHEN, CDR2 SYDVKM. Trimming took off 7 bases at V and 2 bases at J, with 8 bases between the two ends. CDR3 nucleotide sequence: TGTGCCAGCACGGCAGGGAACTATGGCTACACCTTC. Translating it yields CASTAGNYGYTF.

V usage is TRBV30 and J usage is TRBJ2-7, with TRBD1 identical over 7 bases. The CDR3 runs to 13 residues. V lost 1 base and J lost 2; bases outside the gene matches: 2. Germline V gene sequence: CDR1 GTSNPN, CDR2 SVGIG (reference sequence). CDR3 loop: CAWSGDRAYEQYF. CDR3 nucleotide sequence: TGTGCCTGGAGTGGTGACAGGGCCTACGAGCAGTACTTC.

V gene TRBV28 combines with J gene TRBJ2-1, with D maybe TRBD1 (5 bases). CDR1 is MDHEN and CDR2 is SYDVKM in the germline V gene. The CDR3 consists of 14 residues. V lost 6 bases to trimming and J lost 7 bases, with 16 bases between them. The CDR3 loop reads CASRDTTTGNEQFF. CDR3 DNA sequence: TGTGCCAGCAGGGACACAACAACCGGGAATGAGCAGTTCTTC. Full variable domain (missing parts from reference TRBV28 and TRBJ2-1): DVKVTQSSRYLVKRTGEKVFLECVQDMDHENMFWYRQDPGLGLRLIYFSYDVKMKEKGDIPEGYSVSREKKERFSLILESASTNQTSMYLCASRDTTTGNEQFFGPGTRLTVL.

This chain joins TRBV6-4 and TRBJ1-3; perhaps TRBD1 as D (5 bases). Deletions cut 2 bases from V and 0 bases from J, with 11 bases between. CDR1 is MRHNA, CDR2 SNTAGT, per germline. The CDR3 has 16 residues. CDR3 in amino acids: CASSDGAARSGNTIYF. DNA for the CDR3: TGTGCCAGCAGTGACGGGGCAGCTCGCTCTGGAAACACCATATATTTT.

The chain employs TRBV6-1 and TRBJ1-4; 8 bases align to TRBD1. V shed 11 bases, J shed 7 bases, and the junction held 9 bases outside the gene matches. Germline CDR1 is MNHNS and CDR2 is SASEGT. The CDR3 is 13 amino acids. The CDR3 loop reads CARSGQGVEKLFF. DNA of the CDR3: TGTGCCCGCTCCGGACAGGGCGTTGAAAAACTGTTTTTT.

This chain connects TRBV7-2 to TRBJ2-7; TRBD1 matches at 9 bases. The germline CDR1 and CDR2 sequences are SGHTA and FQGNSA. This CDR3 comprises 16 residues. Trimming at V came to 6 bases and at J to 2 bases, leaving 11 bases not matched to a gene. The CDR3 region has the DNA TGTGCCAGCAGGGACCAACCGGGACAGGGACCCTACGAGCAGTACTTC. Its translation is CASRDQPGQGPYEQYF. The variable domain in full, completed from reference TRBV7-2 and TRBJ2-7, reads GAGVSQSPSNKVTEKGKDVELRCDPISGHTALYWYRQSLGQGLEFLIYFQGNSAPDKSGLPSDRFSAERTGGSVSTLTIQRTQQEDSAVYLCASRDQPGQGPYEQYFGPGTRLTVT.

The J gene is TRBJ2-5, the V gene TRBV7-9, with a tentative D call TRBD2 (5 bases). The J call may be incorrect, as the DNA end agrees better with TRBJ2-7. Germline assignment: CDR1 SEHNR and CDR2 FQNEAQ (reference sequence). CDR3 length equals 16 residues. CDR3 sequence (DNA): TGTGCCAGCATCCCTGCAACTGGGAGCCTCTCCTACGAGCAGTACTTC. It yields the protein CASIPATGSLSYEQYF.

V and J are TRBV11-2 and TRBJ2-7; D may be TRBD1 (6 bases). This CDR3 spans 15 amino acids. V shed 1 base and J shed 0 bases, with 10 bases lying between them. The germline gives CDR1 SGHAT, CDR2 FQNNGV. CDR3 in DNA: TGTGCCAGCAGCTTAGGGACAGCGAGCTCCTACGAGCAGTACTTC. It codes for CASSLGTASSYEQYF.

The CDR3 sequence: CASSESNRVSYNEQFF. DNA of the CDR3: TGCGCCAGCAGTGAGTCGAACAGGGTGTCCTACAATGAGCAGTTCTTC. The rearrangement joins TRBV10-1 to TRBJ2-1, with D perhaps TRBD1 (6 bases). Trimming left V 0 bases short and J 1 base short, with 10 bases between. Per germline, CDR1 WNHNN and CDR2 SYGVQD (reference sequence). The CDR3 extends over 16 amino acids.

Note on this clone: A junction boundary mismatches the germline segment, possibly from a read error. In DNA form, the CDR3 reads TGTGCTAGCAGCTTAGGGAGCGGTCCTAATGAGCAGTTCTTC. Translated, it gives CASSLGSGPNEQFF. The chain links TRBV7-7 to TRBJ2-1; TRBD2 is a possible D gene (5 bases). Germline V gives CDR1 SSHAT, CDR2 FNYEAQ (reference sequence). CDR3 length: 14 residues.

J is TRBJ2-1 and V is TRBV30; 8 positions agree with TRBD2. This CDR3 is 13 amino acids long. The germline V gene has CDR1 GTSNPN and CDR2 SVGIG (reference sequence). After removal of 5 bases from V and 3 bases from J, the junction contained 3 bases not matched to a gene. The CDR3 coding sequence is TGTGCCTGGGCCGGGACTAGCTACAATGAGCAGTTCTTC. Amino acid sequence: CAWAGTSYNEQFF.

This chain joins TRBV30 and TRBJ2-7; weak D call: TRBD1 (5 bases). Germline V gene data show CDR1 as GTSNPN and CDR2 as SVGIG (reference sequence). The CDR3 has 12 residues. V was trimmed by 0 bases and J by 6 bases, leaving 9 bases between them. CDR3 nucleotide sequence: TGTGCCTGGAGTGTAATTAGGGGCGAGCAGTACTTC. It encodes CAWSVIRGEQYF.